What follows are 30 T cell receptor beta chains derived from one specimen sequenced in a study of T cell responses to AZD1222 COVID-19 vaccine. The table came from immunoSEQ multiplex PCR; TCRdb's copy has only in-frame clones and leaves some out. Of over 150,000 clones listed, 70% to 90% are singletons. The sequences come from peripheral blood, collected 28 days after the second AZD1222 dose. All receptors come from an adult who received the AZD1222 COVID-19 vaccine.

The chain uses TRBV14 and TRBJ2-3; the D call may be TRBD1 or TRBD2 (5 bases each). Germline V gives CDR1 SGHDN, CDR2 FVKESK. Trimming cost V 0 bases and J 0 bases, with 13 bases left between them. The CDR3 has 17 amino acids. The CDR3 reads CASSQDLRGRSTDTQYF. The CDR3 coding sequence is TGTGCCAGCAGCCAAGATCTGAGGGGCCGTAGCACAGATACGCAGTATTTT. The variable domain in full, with the rest retrieved from reference TRBV14 and TRBJ2-3, is EAGVTQFPSHSVIEKGQTVTLRCDPISGHDNLYWYRRVMGKEIKFLLHFVKESKQDESGMPNNRFLAERTGGTYSTLKVQPAELEDSGVYFCASSQDLRGRSTDTQYFGPGTRLTVL.

V is TRBV5-1 and J is TRBJ2-7; D might be TRBD1 (6 bases). With 0 bases removed from V and 11 bases from J, the gap between germline ends came to 12 bases. This CDR3 is built from 12 residues. Per the germline V gene, CDR1 is SGHRS and CDR2 is YFSETQ. The CDR3 sequence is CASSLGGHPEYF. CDR3 nucleotide sequence: TGCGCCAGCAGCTTGGGGGGACACCCGGAGTACTTC.

The rearrangement links TRBV4-2 to TRBJ2-3; maybe TRBD2 (6 bases). The CDR3 extends over 14 amino acids. CDR1 and CDR2 (germline): LGHNA, YNFKEQ. V was cut by 1 base and J by 3 bases, with 8 bases left in between. The CDR3: CASSQGEVTDTQYF. In DNA, the CDR3 is TGTGCCAGCAGCCAAGGGGAGGTAACAGATACGCAGTATTTT.

The chain joins TRBV3-1 (or the pseudogene TRBV3-2) to TRBJ1-4, with a weak D call TRBD1 (5 bases). Germline V gene data show CDR1 as LGHDT and CDR2 as YNNKEL (reference sequence). Trimming took off 1 base at V and 14 bases at J, with 14 bases between the two ends. This CDR3 region has 13 residues. The CDR3 reads CASSQVAGSRLFF. The CDR3 DNA reads TGTGCCAGCAGCCAAGTGGCAGGGTCCCGTCTGTTTTTT.

The rearrangement uses TRBV18 and TRBJ1-3; D not certain. The CDR3 contains 15 residues. V shed 3 bases and J shed 3 bases, with 12 bases lying between them. Looked up from germline, CDR1 is KGHSH and CDR2 is LQKENI. The CDR3 sequence: CASSPLGGHGNTIYF. The CDR3 region has the DNA TGTGCCAGCTCACCCCTGGGAGGGCATGGAAACACCATATATTTT.

The V and J genes are TRBV6-1 and TRBJ1-3; no definite D call. This CDR3 is built from 14 residues. CDR1 MNHNS and CDR2 SASEGT come from the germline V gene. V lost 2 bases and J lost 0, with 5 bases in between. The CDR3 region has the DNA TGTGCCAGCAGTGAACCGTACTCTGGAAACACCATATATTTT. Translated, it gives CASSEPYSGNTIYF.

The V call is TRBV4-1, the J call TRBJ2-7; possibly TRBD1 or TRBD2 for D (6 bases each). The CDR3 consists of 12 residues. Germline V lookup: CDR1 MGHRA, CDR2 YSYEKL. Trimming removed 3 bases from V and 6 bases from J, with 9 bases in between. The CDR3 DNA is TGCGCCAGCAGCCACCCGGGGGCCGAGCAGTACTTC. Translated, it gives CASSHPGAEQYF.

DNA for the CDR3: TGCGCCAGCAGCCACGTCGGGACAGGGGGGGAGCAGTACTTC. Encoded protein: CASSHVGTGGEQYF. J is TRBJ2-7 and V is TRBV4-3, with TRBD1 matching 11 bases. In germline, CDR1 is LGHNA, CDR2 YSLEER. Unmatched junction bases numbered 5, after V lost 3 bases and J lost 7 bases. The CDR3 contains 14 residues.

The chain is built from TRBV27 and TRBJ2-7; 8 bases agree with TRBD1. The CDR3 sequence is 13 residues long. Germline CDR1 is MNHEY and CDR2 is SMNVEV (reference sequence). The J segment lost 3 bases and the V segment lost 5 bases, leaving 3 bases of the junction unmatched. In DNA, the CDR3 is TGTGCCAGCAGTCCGGGACAGGACTACGAGCAGTACTTC. Its translation: CASSPGQDYEQYF.

V gene TRBV19 combines with J gene TRBJ1-1; D possibly corresponds to TRBD1 (6 bases). Germline V gene data show CDR1 as LNHDA and CDR2 as SQIVND (reference sequence). CDR3 size: 13 residues. V was cut by 7 bases and J by 5 bases, with 14 bases left in between. The CDR3 loop is CASIPSGVTEAFF. The CDR3 DNA reads as TGTGCCAGTATCCCCTCAGGGGTGACTGAAGCTTTCTTT.

The chain employs TRBV3-1 (or the pseudogene TRBV3-2) and TRBJ1-1; no definite D call. The CDR3 covers 14 residues. Germline V gene sequence: CDR1 LGHDT, CDR2 YNNKEL (reference sequence). Trimming took off 1 base at V and 4 bases at J, with 10 bases between the two ends. The CDR3: CASSQGLGRTEAFF. CDR3 nucleotides: TGTGCCAGCAGCCAAGGTTTGGGTCGCACTGAAGCTTTCTTT.

Here the CDR3 DNA reads TGTGCCAGCAGTTACGACGGGACAGCCTACGAGCAGTACTTC. This gives the protein CASSYDGTAYEQYF. This rearrangement joins TRBV6-5 to TRBJ2-7; 7 bases fit TRBD1. V lost 2 bases and J lost 2; bases outside the gene matches: 3. The CDR3 length is 14 residues. Germline CDR1 and CDR2: MNHEY and SVGAGI.

The V and J genes are TRBV5-1 and TRBJ1-1; no clear D. CDR1 is SGHRS and CDR2 is YFSETQ in the germline V gene. This CDR3 is 15 amino acids long. V lost 2 bases and J lost 0, with 11 bases in between. The CDR3 DNA reads as TGCGCCAGCAGCTTTTCGGAGCCCTTGAACACTGAAGCTTTCTTT. Its protein is CASSFSEPLNTEAFF.

V and J are TRBV5-8 and TRBJ1-1; no clear D gene. This CDR3 region has 12 residues. The germline V gene encodes CDR1 SGHTS and CDR2 YDEGEE. The V end was cut by 4 bases, the J end by 1 base, with 5 bases between. Written as DNA, the CDR3 is TGTGCCAGCAGCCGGCAGAACACTGAAGCTTTCTTT. Translated, it gives CASSRQNTEAFF.

The chain joins TRBV9 to TRBJ2-3; D could derive from TRBD1 or TRBD2 (6 bases each). The length of the CDR3 is 16 residues. Germline V CDR1 and CDR2: SGDLS, YYNGEE. Deletions cut 4 bases from V and 0 bases from J, with 15 bases between. CDR3 residues: CASSPTGAASTDTQYF. The CDR3 nucleotides read TGTGCCAGCAGCCCAACGGGGGCAGCTAGCACAGATACGCAGTATTTT.

The rearrangement links TRBV6-2 or TRBV6-3 to TRBJ1-6; 9 nucleotides line up with TRBD1. The germline gives CDR1 MNHEY, CDR2 SVGEGT. The CDR3 has 14 residues. V shed 4 bases, J shed 9 bases, and the junction held 4 bases outside the gene matches. The CDR3 coding sequence is TGTGCCAGCAGTTTACAGGGGGCGACTTCACCCCTCCACTTT. Its protein product is CASSLQGATSPLHF.

This rearrangement joins TRBV19 to TRBJ2-5, with D hard to call. Trimming took 5 bases from V and 5 from J, leaving 6 bases between them. The length of the CDR3 is 11 residues. Germline CDR1 and CDR2: LNHDA and SQIVND (reference sequence). The CDR3 is CASSLGETQYF. The CDR3 DNA sequence: TGTGCCAGTAGTCTAGGCGAGACCCAGTACTTC.

J is TRBJ1-5 and V is TRBV6-1; TRBD1 matches 7 bases. CDR3 length: 16 amino acids. V gave up 3 bases and J gave up 7 bases; unmatched junction bases: 12. Germline V gene data show CDR1 as MNHNS and CDR2 as SASEGT. The CDR3 coding sequence is TGTGCCAGCAGTGATCATCAGGGGGTGATGGGGCAGCCCCAGCATTTT. It codes for CASSDHQGVMGQPQHF.

The chain combines TRBV12-3 or TRBV12-4 with TRBJ1-5; perhaps TRBD1 as D (5 bases). V lost 5 bases to trimming and J lost 3 bases, with 8 bases between them. This CDR3 has 13 residues. The CDR3, as DNA: TGTGCCAGCAGTACAGGTTTCAATCAGCCCCAGCATTTT. Protein sequence: CASSTGFNQPQHF.

This chain uses TRBV30 with TRBJ1-2, with D perhaps TRBD1 (5 bases). Germline CDR1 GTSNPN, CDR2 SVGIG (reference sequence). V lost 0 bases, J lost 5 bases, and 16 bases lay in between. The CDR3 sequence is 15 residues long. The CDR3 protein is CAWSVGVRAEYGYTF. DNA of the CDR3: TGTGCCTGGAGTGTAGGGGTCAGGGCTGAATATGGCTACACCTTC.

The rearrangement links TRBV19 to TRBJ1-1; D unresolved. Trimming pared 1 base from V and 3 bases from J, leaving 9 bases between. The CDR3 has 14 residues. The germline V gene encodes CDR1 LNHDA and CDR2 SQIVND (reference sequence). CDR3 protein: CASSIGSLYTEAFF. The CDR3 bases are TGTGCCAGTAGTATAGGATCCCTATACACTGAAGCTTTCTTT. The full variable domain, its missing parts supplied by reference TRBV19 and TRBJ1-1, is DGGITQSPKYLFRKEGQNVTLSCEQNLNHDAMYWYRQDPGQGLRLIYYSQIVNDFQKGDIAEGYSVSREKKESFPLTVTSAQKNPTAFYLCASSIGSLYTEAFFGQGTRLTVV.

The chain has TRBV5-1 and TRBJ1-6; 7 bases match TRBD1. Germline V gene data show CDR1 as SGHRS and CDR2 as YFSETQ. Germline trimming cut 4 bases from V and 9 bases from J; bases unmatched to any gene: 25. The CDR3 loop spans 20 amino acids. CDR3 region: CASSHRPGTEDKIGPSPLHF. The DNA of the CDR3 is TGCGCCAGCAGCCACCGACCCGGGACAGAAGACAAAATAGGCCCTTCACCCCTCCACTTT. The complete variable domain, with remaining parts taken from reference TRBV5-1 and TRBJ1-6, reads KAGVTQTPRYLIKTRGQQVTLSCSPISGHRSVSWYQQTPGQGLQFLFEYFSETQRNKGNFPGRFSGRQFSNSRSEMNVSTLELGDSALYLCASSHRPGTEDKIGPSPLHFGNGTRLTVT.

This chain connects TRBV21-1 to TRBJ2-7. TRBV21-1 is noted as a pseudogene. The CDR3 loop spans 14 amino acids. This CDR3 reads CASSKGDGSYEQYF. CDR3 in DNA: TGTGCCAGCAGCAAAGGGGACGGATCCTACGAGCAGTACTTC.

The chain employs TRBV4-1 and TRBJ2-7, with D tentatively TRBD1 or TRBD2 (5 bases each). CDR1 is MGHRA, CDR2 YSYEKL, per germline. Trimming took 2 bases from V and 4 from J, leaving 18 bases between them. The CDR3 loop spans 16 amino acids. The CDR3 DNA reads as TGCGCCAGCAGCCAAACGGAGGAACTGGGGCTATACGAGCAGTACTTC. Translating it yields CASSQTEELGLYEQYF.

This clone has just one count. The genes are TRBV18 and TRBJ1-1, with D perhaps TRBD1 (6 bases). Germline values: CDR1 KGHSH, CDR2 LQKENI. The CDR3 spans 14 residues. The germline V and J ends were trimmed by 6 bases and 1 base, with 12 bases remaining between them. The CDR3 region is CASSPGEGNTEAFF. CDR3 DNA sequence: TGTGCCAGCTCCCCAGGGGAGGGGAACACTGAAGCTTTCTTT.

This clone was counted a single time. The chain combines TRBV4-1 with TRBJ1-2; TRBD1 matches at 7 bases. Germline V gives CDR1 MGHRA, CDR2 YSYEKL. V was clipped by 0 bases and J by 7 bases; unmatched bases: 14. The CDR3 extends over 17 amino acids. The DNA for the CDR3 is TGCGCCAGCAGCCAAGATCGGGCAGGGGGGACCTATCGTGGCTACACCTTC. The encoded protein is CASSQDRAGGTYRGYTF.

The chain recombines TRBV27 with TRBJ2-7; D is undetermined. The CDR3 is made up of 13 amino acids. V dropped 2 bases and J dropped 4 bases, with 9 bases sitting between them. Germline-derived CDR1 and CDR2 are MNHEY and SMNVEV (reference sequence). The CDR3 DNA reads TGTGCCAGCAGTTTAGGTTACGGTTACGAGCAGTACTTC. This sequence encodes CASSLGYGYEQYF.

This chain links TRBV24-1 with TRBJ1-2; D remains unclear. Germline lookup yields CDR1 KGHDR and CDR2 SFDVKD. Trimming shortened V by 4 bases and J by 5 bases, and 7 bases separated the two germline ends. CDR3 length: 12 residues. DNA for the CDR3: TGTGCCACCAGTGACAGGTTTTATGGCTACACCTTC. The encoded protein is CATSDRFYGYTF.

In its sample, this clone was seen once. V gene TRBV15 combines with J gene TRBJ1-1, with TRBD1 as a possible D gene (6 bases). The V and J ends lost 3 bases and 7 bases respectively, with 15 bases between them. The CDR3 covers 14 residues. Germline assignment: CDR1 LNHNV and CDR2 YYDKDF (reference sequence). The CDR3 DNA reads as TGTGCCACCAGCAGTGACAGGAAGGTGGGTGAAGCTTTCTTT. Translating it yields CATSSDRKVGEAFF.

The chain employs TRBV9 and TRBJ2-3; D is ambiguous. The CDR3 length is 14 residues. Trimming cost V 4 bases and J 0 bases, with 9 bases left between them. Looked up from germline, CDR1 is SGDLS and CDR2 is YYNGEE. CDR3 nucleotides: TGTGCCAGCAGCCACCTTCCTAGCACAGATACGCAGTATTTT. This translates into CASSHLPSTDTQYF. Full variable domain (outside the CDR3, taken from reference TRBV9 and TRBJ2-3): DSGVTQTPKHLITATGQRVTLRCSPRSGDLSVYWYQQSLDQGLQFLIQYYNGEERAKGNILERFSAQQFPDLHSELNLSSLELGDSALYFCASSHLPSTDTQYFGPGTRLTVL.